This T cell receptor beta chain was sequenced during a study of T cell repertoires in cytomegalovirus infection. Study context: Indications of both CMV infection and matching HLA type were provided by public TCR beta signatures. General observations from the study: Cumulative frequency (of public TCR beta family members) identified carriers of CMV plus the relevant HLA. The study found HLA-C-restricted CMV-specific TCR beta clonotypes dominating the ex vivo response.

TCRdb reprocessed the reads via MiXCR and lists one record per CDR3 protein. The top ten hold roughly 24% of the sample, which has some 180,000 distinct CDR3 sequences, roughly 17% seen once. As concerns this clonotype: Antigen unknown.

CDR1 is LNHDA, CDR2 SQIVND, per germline (reference sequence). The germline V and J ends were trimmed by 4 bases and 1 base, with 7 bases remaining between them. There are 13 residues in the CDR3. This receptor was identified in a human donor in good health (CMV status not recorded). Some clones in this sample may be carry-over from other donors' samples. Sequenced material: CD8+ T cells from PBMCs. The rearrangement uses TRBV19 and TRBJ1-1, with D tentatively TRBD1 (5 bases). The CDR3 region is CASSRGPNTEAFF. CDR3 bases: TGTGCCAGTAGTAGGGGACCGAACACTGAAGCTTTCTTT.